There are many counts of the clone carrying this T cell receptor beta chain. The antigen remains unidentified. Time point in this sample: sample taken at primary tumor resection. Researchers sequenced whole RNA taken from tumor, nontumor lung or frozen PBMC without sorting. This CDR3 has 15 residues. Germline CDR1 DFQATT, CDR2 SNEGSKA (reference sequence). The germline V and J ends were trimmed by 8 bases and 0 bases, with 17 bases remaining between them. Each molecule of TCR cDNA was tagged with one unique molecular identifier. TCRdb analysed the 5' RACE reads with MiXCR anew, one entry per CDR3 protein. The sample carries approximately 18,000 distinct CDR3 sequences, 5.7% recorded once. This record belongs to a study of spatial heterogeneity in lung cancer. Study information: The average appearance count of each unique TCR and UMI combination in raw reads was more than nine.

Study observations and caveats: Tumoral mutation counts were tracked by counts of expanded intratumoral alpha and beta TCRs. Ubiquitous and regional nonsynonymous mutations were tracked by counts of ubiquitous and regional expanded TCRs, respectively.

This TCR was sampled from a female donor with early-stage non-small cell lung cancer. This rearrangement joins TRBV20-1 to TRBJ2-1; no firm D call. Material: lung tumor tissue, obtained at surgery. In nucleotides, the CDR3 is TGCAGTACTTTCTCCAGTGCGGTCTCCTACAATGAGCAGTTCTTC. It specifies CSTFSSAVSYNEQFF.